A single sample is the source of the 9 T cell receptor beta chains below, sequenced in a study of regulatory T cells in long-lasting Graves disease. According to the study, TCR beta libraries were built with iRepertoire HTBI primers and CDR3-region Arm-PCR. Each CDR3 protein is one row after TCRdb ran MiXCR on the multiplex PCR reads. The top ten hold just under 30% of the sample, which has 300,000 to 400,000 distinct CDR3 sequences, around a fifth seen once. As to time point: persistent/refractory GD, antithyroid drugs over 5 years with positive TRAb. From PBMCs, RNA was extracted and then used to make the TCR library. This specimen consisted of peripheral blood mononuclear cells (PBMCs), obtained when the disease was refractory, from a patient treated with antithyroid drugs. The receptors were gathered from a female donor with Graves disease.

The genes are TRBV29-1 and TRBJ2-1; D unresolved. The length of the CDR3 is 14 residues. From germline, CDR1 is SQVTM and CDR2 ANQGSEA. Trimming stripped 1 base from V and 9 bases from J, with 16 bases between. CDR3 sequence: CSVEGTLMTSEQFF. The CDR3 coding sequence is TGCAGCGTTGAAGGCACCCTCATGACAAGTGAGCAGTTCTTC.

This clonotype was seen more than once but under ten times. This chain uses TRBV10-2 with TRBJ1-1; 8 bases fit TRBD1. The CDR3 is 22 amino acids. V lost 7 bases, J lost 6 bases, and 34 bases stayed unmatched. CDR1 is WSHSY, CDR2 SAAADI, per germline. This chain's CDR3 is CASTFRGGRQGMKNSTSPEAFF. The CDR3 coding sequence is TGCGCCAGCACCTTCCGAGGGGGTCGACAGGGGATGAAAAACTCCACCTCGCCTGAAGCTTTCTTT.

This clonotype was observed a few times. The rearrangement uses TRBV2 and TRBJ1-3; 7 bases align to TRBD1. Per germline, CDR1 SNHLY and CDR2 FYNNEI. The CDR3 is 15 amino acids. The V segment lost 11 bases and the J segment 4 bases; nucleotides outside the gene matches: 14. The CDR3 nucleotides read TGTGCCGGGGCATCAGGGGGAATGAGAGGAAACACCATATATTTT. This encodes CAGASGGMRGNTIYF. The variable domain in full, completed from reference TRBV2 and TRBJ1-3, reads EPEVTQTPSHQVTQMGQEVILRCVPISNHLYFYWYRQILGQKVEFLVSFYNNEISEKSEIFDDQFSVERPDGSNFTLKIRSTKLEDSAMYFCAGASGGMRGNTIYFGEGSWLTVV.

The CDR3 region is CASSYPSTLAGVPSGANVLTF. CDR3 coding DNA: TGTGCCAGCAGTTACCCGTCAACACTAGCGGGGGTCCCCTCTGGGGCCAACGTCCTGACTTTC. The chain recombines TRBV6-2 or TRBV6-3 with TRBJ2-6, with 11 bases that match TRBD2. The CDR3 is made up of 21 amino acids. Trimming at V came to 2 bases and at J to 0 bases, leaving 12 bases not matched to a gene. Germline lookup yields CDR1 MNHEY and CDR2 SVGEGT.

The rearrangement joins TRBV10-3 to TRBJ2-5; TRBD2 aligns across 9 bases. This CDR3 is 13 amino acids long. V shed 4 bases, J shed 5 bases, and the junction held 2 bases outside the gene matches. The germline CDR1 and CDR2 sequences are ENHRY and SYGVKD. The CDR3 nucleotides read TGTGCCATCAGTGGACTAGCGGAGGAGACCCAGTACTTC. Translating it yields CAISGLAEETQYF.

The V call is TRBV6-1, the J call TRBJ1-2; weak D call: TRBD1 (5 bases). This CDR3 comprises 12 residues. V was cut by 7 bases and J by 8 bases, with 14 bases left in between. Germline-derived CDR1 and CDR2 are MNHNS and SASEGT. This chain's CDR3 is CASTPGTGGYTF. CDR3 DNA sequence: TGTGCCAGCACACCTGGGACGGGGGGCTACACCTTC.

This chain joins TRBV28 and TRBJ1-1; no definite D call. Trimming pared 8 bases from V and 4 bases from J, leaving 8 bases between. Germline values: CDR1 MDHEN, CDR2 SYDVKM. The CDR3 runs 11 residues. CDR3 bases: TGTGCCAGCCGCTCTCTCACTGAAGCTTTCTTT. Translated: CASRSLTEAFF.

In this sample, this clonotype turned up many times. The chain joins TRBV28 to TRBJ2-3, with TRBD2 as a possible D gene (6 bases). Germline V CDR1 and CDR2: MDHEN, SYDVKM. This CDR3 spans 14 amino acids. Trimming took 6 bases from V and 2 from J, leaving 12 bases between them. The CDR3 reads CASSKRRDTDTQYF. DNA for the CDR3: TGTGCCAGCAGCAAACGGAGGGACACAGATACGCAGTATTTT.

This clonotype was picked up a small number of times. The chain carries TRBV30 and TRBJ2-2; tentatively, D is TRBD2 (5 bases). This CDR3 region has 16 residues. In germline, CDR1 is GTSNPN, CDR2 SVGIG (reference sequence). Between the trimmed V and J ends, which lost 4 bases and 1 base, there was a span of 16 bases. CDR3 region: CAWNTGGRLNTGELFF. In DNA, the CDR3 is TGTGCCTGGAACACCGGCGGGCGGCTGAACACCGGGGAGCTGTTTTTT.